This T cell receptor beta chain was retrieved from a study of cytomegalovirus exposure and HLA in healthy donors. Study-wide background: Later analysis reported that the 130 or so validation repertoires shared the platform of the roughly 630 first-cohort repertoires.

As concerns this clone: Its antigen remains unknown. The same CDR3 also results from other DNA sequences found in this sample.

Per the germline V gene, CDR1 is LNHNV and CDR2 is YYDKDF (reference sequence). Trimming removed 0 bases from V and 1 base from J, with 4 bases in between. The CDR3 runs to 13 residues. A roughly 120-subject validation cohort, separate from the approximately 670-subject first cohort, supplied the donors. Whole-study findings and limits: In vitro assays verified that three CMV-associated chains recognized CMV antigens specifically. Investigators reported around 150 TCR beta chains as tied to cytomegalovirus.

Method: immunoSEQ multiplex PCR; TCRdb's copy keeps in-frame clones and lacks some. The table includes 150,000 to 250,000 clones, roughly 82% detected once. The rearrangement uses TRBV15 and TRBJ2-7; D call uncertain. Material for sequencing was PBMCs. This TCR came from a woman aged 30 to 39 in good health and CMV-seropositive. The chain's CDR3 is CATSRDTSYEQYF. CDR3 bases: TGTGCCACCAGCAGAGACACTTCCTACGAGCAGTACTTC.